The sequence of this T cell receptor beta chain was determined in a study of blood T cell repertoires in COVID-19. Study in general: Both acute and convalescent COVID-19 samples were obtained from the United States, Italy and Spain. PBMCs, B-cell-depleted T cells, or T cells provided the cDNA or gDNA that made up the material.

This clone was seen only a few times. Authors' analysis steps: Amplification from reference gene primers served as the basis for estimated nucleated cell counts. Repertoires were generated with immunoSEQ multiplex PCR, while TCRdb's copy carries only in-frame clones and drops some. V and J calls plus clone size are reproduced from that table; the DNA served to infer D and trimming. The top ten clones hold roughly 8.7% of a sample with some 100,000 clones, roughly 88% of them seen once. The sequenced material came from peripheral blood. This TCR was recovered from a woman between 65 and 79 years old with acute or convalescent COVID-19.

In nucleotides, the CDR3 is TGTGCCAGCTCAGGGACTCTTAGCACAGATACGCAGTATTTT. Its protein product is CASSGTLSTDTQYF. The J gene is TRBJ2-3, the V gene TRBV18; D perhaps matches TRBD2 (6 bases). The V gene lost 5 bases and the J gene lost 0 bases, with 9 bases spanning the gap. The CDR3 spans 14 residues. Germline values: CDR1 KGHSH, CDR2 LQKENI.